This TCR beta chain came from a study of shared clonotypes between healthy human individuals. Study-wide results and caveats: Sampling included only blood; tissue repertoires likely differ. Naive CD4 clonotypes overlapped across a handful of donors at about 5.3%. Across subsets, estimated richness was generally greater for naive than for memory populations.

On this clone itself: The antigen is unknown.

Measured with immunoSEQ multiplex PCR; TCRdb has only the in-frame clones, and not every one. This sample has about 1 million clones; under 80% occur once, and the top ten carry 1.4%. Researchers partitioned CD4+ cells into CD45RA+ naive and CD45RA-negative memory subsets. CDR1 and CDR2 from the germline V gene are SGHTA and FQGNSA. V lost 3 bases and J 8 bases, leaving 16 bases between the germline ends. This CDR3 spans 14 amino acids. The chain links TRBV7-2 to TRBJ1-1, with D unresolved. The origin of this receptor is a man between 18 and 35 years old in good health. Sequenced input: memory CD4+ T cells sorted from blood. The subset denotes: CD45RA-negative fraction. CDR3 amino acids: CASSFESRYGEAFF. The CDR3 DNA is TGTGCCAGCAGCTTCGAGTCCCGCTACGGGGAAGCTTTCTTT. Together with reference TRBV7-2 and TRBJ1-1, the CDR3 gives the full variable domain: GAGVSQSPSNKVTEKGKDVELRCDPISGHTALYWYRQSLGQGLEFLIYFQGNSAPDKSGLPSDRFSAERTGGSVSTLTIQRTQQEDSAVYLCASSFESRYGEAFFGQGTRLTVV.